These 3 T cell receptor beta chains originate from one sample sequenced in a study of PD-1 blockade in classical Hodgkin lymphoma. Brentuximab vedotin exposure varied, and every patient relapsed after autologous stem cell transplantation. Sequenced by immunoSEQ multiplex PCR; TCRdb stores in-frame clones only, minus some. This sample has more than 90,000 clones, with roughly four fifths found just once. The material sequenced was peripheral blood mononuclear cells (PBMCs), taken before the second cycle of nivolumab. The source is a human donor with classical Hodgkin lymphoma.

The rearrangement links TRBV7-8 to TRBJ2-7; D gene ambiguous. In germline, CDR1 is SGHVS, CDR2 FQNEAQ. V was pared by 4 bases and J by 5 bases, with 12 bases between. This CDR3 region has 13 residues. The chain's CDR3 is CASSSGFLNEQYF. CDR3 bases: TGTGCCAGCAGCTCCGGGTTCCTCAACGAGCAGTACTTC.

CDR3 DNA sequence: TGTGCCAGTAGTATTGGAGCAGGGGAAGAGACCCAGTACTTC. Amino acid sequence: CASSIGAGEETQYF. The V and J genes are TRBV19 and TRBJ2-5; TRBD1 is a possible D gene (6 bases). The V gene lost 3 bases and the J gene lost 3 bases, with 11 bases spanning the gap. From germline, CDR1 is LNHDA and CDR2 SQIVND (reference sequence). CDR3 length equals 14 residues. Drawing the rest from reference TRBV19 and TRBJ2-5, the complete variable domain is DGGITQSPKYLFRKEGQNVTLSCEQNLNHDAMYWYRQDPGQGLRLIYYSQIVNDFQKGDIAEGYSVSREKKESFPLTVTSAQKNPTAFYLCASSIGAGEETQYFGPGTRLLVL.

This chain connects TRBV7-2 to TRBJ1-1, with no clear D. CDR1 is SGHTA, CDR2 FQGNSA, per germline. CDR3 length: 14 residues. Trimming took off 5 bases at V and 0 bases at J, with 10 bases between the two ends. The chain's CDR3 is CASSTSRLNTEAFF. The CDR3 DNA is TGTGCCAGCAGCACCAGCAGGTTGAACACTGAAGCTTTCTTT.